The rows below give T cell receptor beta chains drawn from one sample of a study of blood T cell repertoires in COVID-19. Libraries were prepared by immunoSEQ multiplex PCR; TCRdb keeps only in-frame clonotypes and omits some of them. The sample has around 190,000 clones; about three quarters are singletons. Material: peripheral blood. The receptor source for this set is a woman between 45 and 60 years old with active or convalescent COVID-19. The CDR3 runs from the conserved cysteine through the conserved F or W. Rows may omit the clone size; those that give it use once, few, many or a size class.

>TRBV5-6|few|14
CASSLRGPDYEQYF
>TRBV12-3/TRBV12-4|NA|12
CASKAGLYGYTF
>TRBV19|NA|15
CASSPRRDSGNGYTF
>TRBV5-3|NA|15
CARSLCGGGNSPLHF
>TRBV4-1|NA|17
CASSQEPGLAGGNEQFF
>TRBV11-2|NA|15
CASSLFAGENEKLFF
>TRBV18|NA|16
CASSPAGAGAQETQYF
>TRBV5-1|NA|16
CASSTIGQGGNTEAFF
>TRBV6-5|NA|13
CASSLREGTPLHF
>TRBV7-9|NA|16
CASSLGAGYGTDTQYF
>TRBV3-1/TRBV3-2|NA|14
CASSPGGGWQPQHF
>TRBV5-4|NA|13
CASSPGPGNEQFF
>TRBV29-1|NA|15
CSVPQRGVGGEKLFF
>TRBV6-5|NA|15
CASSLRQGESYEQYF
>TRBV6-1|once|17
CASSDWLAGGGGYEQYF
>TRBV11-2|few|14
CASSLAFRGDTQYF
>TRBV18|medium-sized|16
CASSPEGTYSNQPQHF
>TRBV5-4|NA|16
CASSEGLADNTGELFF
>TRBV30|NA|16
CAWRDPGHQDTYEQYF
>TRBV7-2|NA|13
CASSGQGSGELFF
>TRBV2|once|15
CASSVTDPRNSPLHF
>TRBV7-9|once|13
CASSLVFSDTQYF
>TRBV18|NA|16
CASSPPSQGRKNGYTF
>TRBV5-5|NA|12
CASSQGAYEQYF
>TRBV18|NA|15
CASSPGLAGDYEQYF
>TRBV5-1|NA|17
CASSLLGQGELGNTIYF
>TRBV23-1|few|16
CASSLPGQGSNQPQHF
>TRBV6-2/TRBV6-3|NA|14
CASSYDSMNTEAFF
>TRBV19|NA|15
CASSPGQGNAYGYTF
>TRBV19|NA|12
CASSKGFQPQHF
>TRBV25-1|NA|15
CASSVQGRGSYEQYF
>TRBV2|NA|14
CASRGTANNYGYTF
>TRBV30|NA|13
CAWSGATNEKLFF
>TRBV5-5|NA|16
CASSLAGLGDTGELFF
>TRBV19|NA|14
CASSPTGPGYGYTF
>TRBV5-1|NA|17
CASSTGLAGAFPYEQYF
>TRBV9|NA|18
CASSGMAPGQAYNYGYTF
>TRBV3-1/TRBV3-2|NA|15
CASSLGGVSGNTIYF
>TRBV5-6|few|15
CASSPTGGTGNTIYF
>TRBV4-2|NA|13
CASRRGREFVLFF
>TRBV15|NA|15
CATKDWTGGNQPQHF
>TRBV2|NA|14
CASSGGMKAYEQYF
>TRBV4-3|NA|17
CASSQEAGGFLADTQYF
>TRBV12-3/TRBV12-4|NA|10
CAAGRDTIYF
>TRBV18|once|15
CASSPPLASIHEQYF
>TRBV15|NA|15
CATSTPATGGNTIYF
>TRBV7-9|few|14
CASSFWEGSTEAFF
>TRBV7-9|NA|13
CASSDQAGVGYTF
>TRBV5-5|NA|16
CASSLVRVGYQETQYF
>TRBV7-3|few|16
CASSSQTSGSYNEQFF